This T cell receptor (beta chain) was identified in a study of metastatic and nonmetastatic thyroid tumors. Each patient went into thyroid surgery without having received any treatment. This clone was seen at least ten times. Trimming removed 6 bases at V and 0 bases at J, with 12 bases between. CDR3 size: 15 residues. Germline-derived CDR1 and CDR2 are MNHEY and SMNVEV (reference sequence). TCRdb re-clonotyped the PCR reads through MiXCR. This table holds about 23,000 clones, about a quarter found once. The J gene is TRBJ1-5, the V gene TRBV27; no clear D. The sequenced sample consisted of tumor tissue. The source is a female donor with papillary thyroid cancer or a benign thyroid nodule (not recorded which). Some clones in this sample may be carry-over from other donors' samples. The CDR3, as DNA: TGTGCCAGCAGGAAGGGAGGAAATAGCAATCAGCCCCAGCATTTT. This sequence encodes CASRKGGNSNQPQHF.